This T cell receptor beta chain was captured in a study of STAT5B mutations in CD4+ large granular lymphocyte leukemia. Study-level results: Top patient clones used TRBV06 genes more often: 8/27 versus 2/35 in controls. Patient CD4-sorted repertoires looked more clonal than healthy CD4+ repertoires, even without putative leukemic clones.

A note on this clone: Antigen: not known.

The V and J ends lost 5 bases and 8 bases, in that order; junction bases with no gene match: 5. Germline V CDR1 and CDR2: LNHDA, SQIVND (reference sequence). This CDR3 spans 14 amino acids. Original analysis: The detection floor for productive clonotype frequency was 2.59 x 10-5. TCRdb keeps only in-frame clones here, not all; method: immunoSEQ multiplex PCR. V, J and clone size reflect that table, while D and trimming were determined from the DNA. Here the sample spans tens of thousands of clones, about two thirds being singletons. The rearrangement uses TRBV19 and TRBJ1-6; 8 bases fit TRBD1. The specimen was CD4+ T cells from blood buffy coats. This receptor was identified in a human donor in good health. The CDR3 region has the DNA TGTGCCAGTAGTCTCAGGGGGCATTATTCACCCCTCCACTTT. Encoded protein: CASSLRGHYSPLHF.